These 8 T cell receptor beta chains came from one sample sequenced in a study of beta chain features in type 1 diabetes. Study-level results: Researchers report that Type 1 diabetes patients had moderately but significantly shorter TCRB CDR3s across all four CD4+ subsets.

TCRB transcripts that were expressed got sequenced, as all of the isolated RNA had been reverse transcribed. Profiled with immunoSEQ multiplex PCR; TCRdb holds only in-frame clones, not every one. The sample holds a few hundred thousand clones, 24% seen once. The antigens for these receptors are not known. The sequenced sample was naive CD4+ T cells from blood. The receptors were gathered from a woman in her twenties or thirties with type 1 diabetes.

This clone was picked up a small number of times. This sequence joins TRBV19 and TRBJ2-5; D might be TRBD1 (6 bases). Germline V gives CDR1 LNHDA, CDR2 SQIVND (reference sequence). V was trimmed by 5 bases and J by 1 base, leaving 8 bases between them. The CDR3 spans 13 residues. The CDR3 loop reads CASSQGPQETQYF. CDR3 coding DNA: TGTGCCAGTAGTCAGGGGCCCCAAGAGACCCAGTACTTC. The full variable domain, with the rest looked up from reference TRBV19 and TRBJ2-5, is DGGITQSPKYLFRKEGQNVTLSCEQNLNHDAMYWYRQDPGQGLRLIYYSQIVNDFQKGDIAEGYSVSREKKESFPLTVTSAQKNPTAFYLCASSQGPQETQYFGPGTRLLVL.

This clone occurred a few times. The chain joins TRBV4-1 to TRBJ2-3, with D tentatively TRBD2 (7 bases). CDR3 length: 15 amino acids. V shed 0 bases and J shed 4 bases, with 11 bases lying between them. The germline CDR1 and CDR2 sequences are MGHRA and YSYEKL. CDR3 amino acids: CASSQEGGRADTQYF. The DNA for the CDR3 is TGCGCCAGCAGCCAAGAGGGGGGGCGCGCAGATACGCAGTATTTT.

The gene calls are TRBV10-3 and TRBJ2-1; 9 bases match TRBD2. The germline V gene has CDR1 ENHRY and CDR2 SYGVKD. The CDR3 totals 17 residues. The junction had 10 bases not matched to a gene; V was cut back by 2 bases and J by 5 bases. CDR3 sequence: CAISEPGSGSTDNEQFF. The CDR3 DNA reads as TGTGCCATCAGTGAGCCTGGTAGCGGGAGTACCGACAATGAGCAGTTCTTC.

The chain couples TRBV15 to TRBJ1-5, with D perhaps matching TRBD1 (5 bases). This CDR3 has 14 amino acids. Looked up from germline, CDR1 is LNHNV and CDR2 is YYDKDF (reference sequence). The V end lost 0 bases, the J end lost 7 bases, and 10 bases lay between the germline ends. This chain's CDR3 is CATSRDRGGQPQHF. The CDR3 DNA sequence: TGTGCCACCAGCAGAGATCGGGGGGGACAGCCCCAGCATTTT. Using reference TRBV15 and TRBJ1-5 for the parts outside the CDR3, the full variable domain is DAMVIQNPRYQVTQFGKPVTLSCSQTLNHNVMYWYQQKSSQAPKLLFHYYDKDFNNEADTPDNFQSRRPNTSFCFLDIRSPGLGDTAMYLCATSRDRGGQPQHFGDGTRLSIL.

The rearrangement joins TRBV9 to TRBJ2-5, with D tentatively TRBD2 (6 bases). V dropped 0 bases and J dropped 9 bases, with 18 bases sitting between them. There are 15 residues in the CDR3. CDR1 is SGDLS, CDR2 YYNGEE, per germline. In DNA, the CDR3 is TGTGCCAGCAGCGTAGAAGGGCGGGGAACGGAGGCCCAGTACTTC. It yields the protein CASSVEGRGTEAQYF. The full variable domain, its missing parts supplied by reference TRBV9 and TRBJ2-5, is DSGVTQTPKHLITATGQRVTLRCSPRSGDLSVYWYQQSLDQGLQFLIQYYNGEERAKGNILERFSAQQFPDLHSELNLSSLELGDSALYFCASSVEGRGTEAQYFGPGTRLLVL.

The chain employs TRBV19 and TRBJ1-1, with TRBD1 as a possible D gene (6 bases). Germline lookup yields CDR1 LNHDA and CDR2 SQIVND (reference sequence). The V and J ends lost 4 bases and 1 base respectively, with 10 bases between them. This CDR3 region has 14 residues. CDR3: CASSRGQPNTEAFF. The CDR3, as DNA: TGTGCCAGTAGTAGAGGACAGCCGAACACTGAAGCTTTCTTT.

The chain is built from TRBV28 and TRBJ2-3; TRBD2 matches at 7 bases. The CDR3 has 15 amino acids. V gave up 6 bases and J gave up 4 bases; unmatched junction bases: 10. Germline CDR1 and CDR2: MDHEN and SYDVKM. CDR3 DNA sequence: TGTGCCAGCAGCCCGGGAGGCCCGAGGGCAGATACGCAGTATTTT. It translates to CASSPGGPRADTQYF.

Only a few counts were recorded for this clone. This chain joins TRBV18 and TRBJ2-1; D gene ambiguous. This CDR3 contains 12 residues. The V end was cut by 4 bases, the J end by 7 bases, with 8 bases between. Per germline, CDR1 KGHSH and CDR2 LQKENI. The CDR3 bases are TGTGCCAGCTCACTGATTGAGAATGAGCAGTTCTTC. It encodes CASSLIENEQFF.